The clone carrying this TCR beta chain was detected once. Reverse transcription of about 0.5 to 1 ug RNA was carried out with random hexamers. Amplification of TCR beta CDR3 was carried out by immunoSEQ multiplex PCR, which covered 54 Vbeta and 13 Jbeta segments. Each CDR3 protein is one row after TCRdb ran MiXCR on the immunoSEQ multiplex PCR reads. The sample shows fewer than 250,000 distinct CDR3 sequences, 93% of them seen only once. From blood CD8+ and CD4+ T cells, TCR beta sequences were generated. Healthy donors, matched for age and sex, constituted the control group. FACS enriched CD8+ TEMRA cells, while bulk CD8+ and CD4+ were negatively isolated. These data are taken from a study of CD8 T cells in Susac syndrome. CDR3 length: 17 residues. J gave up 4 bases and V 0 bases, and 7 bases lay outside the gene matches. The germline V gene has CDR1 SGHTA and CDR2 FQGNSA.

Source material: CD4+ T cells from PBMCs. The receptor was isolated from a human donor in good health. This chain links TRBV7-2 with TRBJ2-5; 11 bases align to TRBD2. In nucleotides, the CDR3 is TGTGCCAGCAGCTTAGCGGGTAGCGGGGGGGCATCAGAGACCCAGTACTTC. It codes for CASSLAGSGGASETQYF. Complete variable domain (other parts from reference TRBV7-2 and TRBJ2-5): GAGVSQSPSNKVTEKGKDVELRCDPISGHTALYWYRQSLGQGLEFLIYFQGNSAPDKSGLPSDRFSAERTGGSVSTLTIQRTQQEDSAVYLCASSLAGSGGASETQYFGPGTRLLVL.